This T cell receptor (beta chain) originates from a study of blood T cell repertoires in COVID-19. Study details: Whether acute or convalescent, the COVID-19 samples came from the United States, Italy and Spain.

The CDR3 totals 14 residues. V shed 1 base and J shed 5 bases, with 12 bases lying between them. From germline, CDR1 is SGHTS and CDR2 YDEGEE. The method was immunoSEQ multiplex PCR; TCRdb's version includes in-frame clones alone and lacks a portion of them. The sample holds around 310,000 clones, approximately 89% seen once. Source material: PBMCs or T cells enriched from blood (not recorded which). The gene calls are TRBV5-8 and TRBJ2-5, with a tentative D call TRBD2 (5 bases). This sequence was found in a woman aged 25 to 39 who had recovered from COVID-19. CDR3 sequence reads: CASSLLGLPETQYF. Here the CDR3 DNA reads TGTGCCAGCAGCTTGTTAGGACTCCCCGAGACCCAGTACTTC.